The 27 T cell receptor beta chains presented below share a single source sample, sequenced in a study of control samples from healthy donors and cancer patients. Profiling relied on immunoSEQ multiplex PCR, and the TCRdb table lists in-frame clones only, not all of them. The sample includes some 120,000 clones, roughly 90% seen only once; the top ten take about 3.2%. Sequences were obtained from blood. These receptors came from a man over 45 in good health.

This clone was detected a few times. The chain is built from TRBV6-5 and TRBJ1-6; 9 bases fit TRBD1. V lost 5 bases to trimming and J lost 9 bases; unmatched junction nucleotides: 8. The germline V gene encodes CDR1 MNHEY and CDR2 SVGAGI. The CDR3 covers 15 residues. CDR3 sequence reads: CASSPYRGRGSPLHF. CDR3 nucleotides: TGTGCCAGCAGTCCCTACAGGGGGCGCGGTTCACCCCTCCACTTT.

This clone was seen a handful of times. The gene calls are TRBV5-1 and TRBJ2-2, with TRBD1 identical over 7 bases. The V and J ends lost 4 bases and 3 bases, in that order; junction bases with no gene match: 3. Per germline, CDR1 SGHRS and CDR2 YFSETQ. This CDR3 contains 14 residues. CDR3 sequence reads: CASSRGQDTGELFF. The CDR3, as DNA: TGCGCCAGCAGCCGTGGACAGGACACCGGGGAGCTGTTTTTT.

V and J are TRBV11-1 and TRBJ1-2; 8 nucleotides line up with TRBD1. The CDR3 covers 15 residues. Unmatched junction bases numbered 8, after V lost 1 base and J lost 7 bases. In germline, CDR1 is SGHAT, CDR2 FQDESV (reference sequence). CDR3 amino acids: CASSLGQGAAFGYTF. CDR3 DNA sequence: TGTGCCAGCAGCTTAGGCCAGGGGGCGGCGTTTGGCTACACCTTC. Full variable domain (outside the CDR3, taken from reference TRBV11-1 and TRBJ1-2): EAEVAQSPRYKITEKSQAVAFWCDPISGHATLYWYRQILGQGPELLVQFQDESVVDDSQLPKDRFSAERLKGVDSTLKIQPAELGDSAMYLCASSLGQGAAFGYTFGSGTRLTVV.

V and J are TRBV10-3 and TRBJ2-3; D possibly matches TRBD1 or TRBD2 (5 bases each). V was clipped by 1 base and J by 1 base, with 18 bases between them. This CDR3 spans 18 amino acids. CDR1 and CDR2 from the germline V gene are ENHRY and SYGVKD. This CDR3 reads CAISEFTGTYVGTDTQYF. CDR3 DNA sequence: TGTGCCATCAGTGAGTTTACCGGGACGTACGTCGGCACAGATACGCAGTATTTT.

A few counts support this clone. DNA for the CDR3: TGTGCCAGTAGTTTAGGGGGTTCACCCCTCCACTTT. Its protein product is CASSLGGSPLHF. The V gene is TRBV19, the J gene TRBJ1-6, with a weak D call TRBD1 (6 bases). Germline loops: CDR1 LNHDA, CDR2 SQIVND (reference sequence). This CDR3 comprises 12 residues. Trimming took 5 bases from V and 9 from J, leaving 8 bases between them. Full variable domain (missing parts from reference TRBV19 and TRBJ1-6): DGGITQSPKYLFRKEGQNVTLSCEQNLNHDAMYWYRQDPGQGLRLIYYSQIVNDFQKGDIAEGYSVSREKKESFPLTVTSAQKNPTAFYLCASSLGGSPLHFGNGTRLTVT.

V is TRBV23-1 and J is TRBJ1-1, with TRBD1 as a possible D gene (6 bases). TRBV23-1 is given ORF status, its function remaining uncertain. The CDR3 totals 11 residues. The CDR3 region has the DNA TGCGCAGAACAGGGGAACACTGAAGCTTTCTTT. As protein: CAEQGNTEAFF.

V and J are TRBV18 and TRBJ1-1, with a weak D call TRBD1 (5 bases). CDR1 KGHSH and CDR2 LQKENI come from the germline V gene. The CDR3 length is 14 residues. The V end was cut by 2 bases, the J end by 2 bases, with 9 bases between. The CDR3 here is CASSPWDGNTEAFF. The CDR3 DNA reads TGTGCCAGCTCACCATGGGACGGAAACACTGAAGCTTTCTTT.

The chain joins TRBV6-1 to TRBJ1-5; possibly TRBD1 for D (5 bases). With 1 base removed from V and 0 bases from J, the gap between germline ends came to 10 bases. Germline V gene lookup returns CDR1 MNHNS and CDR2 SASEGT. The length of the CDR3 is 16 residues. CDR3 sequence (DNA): TGTGCCAGCAGTGAAGTATGGGGCTTTAGCAATCAGCCCCAGCATTTT. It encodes CASSEVWGFSNQPQHF.

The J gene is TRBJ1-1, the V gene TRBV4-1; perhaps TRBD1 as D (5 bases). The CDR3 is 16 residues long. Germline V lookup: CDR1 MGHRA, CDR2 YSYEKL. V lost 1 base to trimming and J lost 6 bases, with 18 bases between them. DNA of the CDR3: TGCGCCAGCAGCCAAGCATTTCGCTCCGGGACGGCTGAAGCTTTCTTT. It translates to CASSQAFRSGTAEAFF.

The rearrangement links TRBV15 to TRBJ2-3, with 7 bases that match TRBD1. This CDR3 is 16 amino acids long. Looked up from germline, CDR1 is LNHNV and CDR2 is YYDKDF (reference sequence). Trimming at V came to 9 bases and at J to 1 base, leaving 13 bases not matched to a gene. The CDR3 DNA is TGTGCCACTACAGACAGGGCGGGTACGGGCACAGATACGCAGTATTTT. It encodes CATTDRAGTGTDTQYF.

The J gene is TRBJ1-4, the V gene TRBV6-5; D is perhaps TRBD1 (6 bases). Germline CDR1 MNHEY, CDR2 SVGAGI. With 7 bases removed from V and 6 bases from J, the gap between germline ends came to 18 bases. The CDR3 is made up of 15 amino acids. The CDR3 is CASKPQGLVDEKLFF. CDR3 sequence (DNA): TGTGCCAGCAAGCCCCAGGGGCTGGTGGATGAAAAACTGTTTTTT.

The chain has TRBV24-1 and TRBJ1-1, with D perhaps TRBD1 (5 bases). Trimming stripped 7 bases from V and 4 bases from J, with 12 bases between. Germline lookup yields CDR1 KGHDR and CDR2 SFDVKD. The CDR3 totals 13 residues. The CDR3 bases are TGTGCCACCAGCGGACACACGGGCACTGAAGCTTTCTTT. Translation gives CATSGHTGTEAFF.

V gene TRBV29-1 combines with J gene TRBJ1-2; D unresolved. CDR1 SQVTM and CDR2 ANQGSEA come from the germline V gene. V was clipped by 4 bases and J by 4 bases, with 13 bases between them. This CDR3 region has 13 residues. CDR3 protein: CSVVGRMTYGYTF. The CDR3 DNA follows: TGCAGCGTTGTTGGCAGGATGACCTATGGCTACACCTTC.

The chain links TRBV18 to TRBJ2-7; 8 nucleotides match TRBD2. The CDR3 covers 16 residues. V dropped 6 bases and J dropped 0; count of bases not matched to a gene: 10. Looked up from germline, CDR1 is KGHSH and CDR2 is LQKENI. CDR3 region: CASSPGGAQYSYEQYF. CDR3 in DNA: TGTGCCAGCTCCCCCGGGGGGGCACAATACTCCTACGAGCAGTACTTC. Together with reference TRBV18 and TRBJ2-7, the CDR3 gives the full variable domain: NAGVMQNPRHLVRRRGQEARLRCSPMKGHSHVYWYRQLPEEGLKFMVYLQKENIIDESGMPKERFSAEFPKEGPSILRIQQVVRGDSAAYFCASSPGGAQYSYEQYFGPGTRLTVT.

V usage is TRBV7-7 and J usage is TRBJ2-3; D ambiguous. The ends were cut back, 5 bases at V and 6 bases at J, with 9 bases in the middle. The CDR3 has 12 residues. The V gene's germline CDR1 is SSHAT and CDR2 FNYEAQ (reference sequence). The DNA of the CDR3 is TGTGCCAGCAGCCCCGAAGGGGATACGCAGTATTTT. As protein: CASSPEGDTQYF.

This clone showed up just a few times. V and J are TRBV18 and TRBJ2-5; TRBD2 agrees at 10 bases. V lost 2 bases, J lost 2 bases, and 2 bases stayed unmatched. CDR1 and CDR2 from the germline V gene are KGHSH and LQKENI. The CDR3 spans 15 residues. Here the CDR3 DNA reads TGTGCCAGCTCACCATCACTAGCGGGGCAAGAGACCCAGTACTTC. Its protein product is CASSPSLAGQETQYF.

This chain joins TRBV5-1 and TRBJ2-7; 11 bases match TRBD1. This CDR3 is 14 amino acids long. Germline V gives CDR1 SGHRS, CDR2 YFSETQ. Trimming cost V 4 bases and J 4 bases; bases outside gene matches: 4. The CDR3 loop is CASSTGTGGYEQYF. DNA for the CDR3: TGCGCCAGCAGCACTGGGACAGGGGGGTACGAGCAGTACTTC. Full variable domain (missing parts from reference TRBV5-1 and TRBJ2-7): KAGVTQTPRYLIKTRGQQVTLSCSPISGHRSVSWYQQTPGQGLQFLFEYFSETQRNKGNFPGRFSGRQFSNSRSEMNVSTLELGDSALYLCASSTGTGGYEQYFGPGTRLTVT.

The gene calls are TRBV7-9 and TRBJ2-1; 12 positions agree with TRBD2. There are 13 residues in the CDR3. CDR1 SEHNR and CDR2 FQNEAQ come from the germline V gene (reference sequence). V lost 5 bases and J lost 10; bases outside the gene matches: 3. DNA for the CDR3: TGTGCCAGCAGCCGGACTAGCGGGGACGAGCAGTTCTTC. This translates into CASSRTSGDEQFF. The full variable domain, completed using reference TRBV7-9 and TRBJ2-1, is DTGVSQNPRHKITKRGQNVTFRCDPISEHNRLYWYRQTLGQGPEFLTYFQNEAQLEKSRLLSDRFSAERPKGSFSTLEIQRTEQGDSAMYLCASSRTSGDEQFFGPGTRLTVL.

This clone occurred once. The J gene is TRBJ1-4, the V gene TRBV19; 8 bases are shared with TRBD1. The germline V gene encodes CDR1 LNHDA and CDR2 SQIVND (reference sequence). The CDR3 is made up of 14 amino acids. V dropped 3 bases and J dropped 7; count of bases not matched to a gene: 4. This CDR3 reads CASSISTGGEKLFF. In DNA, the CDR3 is TGTGCCAGTAGTATCTCCACAGGGGGTGAAAAACTGTTTTTT.

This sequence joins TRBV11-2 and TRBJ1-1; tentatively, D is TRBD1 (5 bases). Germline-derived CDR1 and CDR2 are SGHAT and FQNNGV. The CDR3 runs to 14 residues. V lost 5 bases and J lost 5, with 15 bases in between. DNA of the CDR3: TGTGCCAGCAGCCCAATCAGGGCGGGGACTGAAGCTTTCTTT. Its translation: CASSPIRAGTEAFF.

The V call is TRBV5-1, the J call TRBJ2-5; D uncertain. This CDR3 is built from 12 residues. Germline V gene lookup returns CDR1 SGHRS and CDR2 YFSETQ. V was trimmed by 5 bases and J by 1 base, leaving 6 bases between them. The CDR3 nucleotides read TGCGCCAGCAGGGGCAGCCAAGAGACCCAGTACTTC. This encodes CASRGSQETQYF. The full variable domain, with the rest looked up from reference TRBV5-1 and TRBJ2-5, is KAGVTQTPRYLIKTRGQQVTLSCSPISGHRSVSWYQQTPGQGLQFLFEYFSETQRNKGNFPGRFSGRQFSNSRSEMNVSTLELGDSALYLCASRGSQETQYFGPGTRLLVL.

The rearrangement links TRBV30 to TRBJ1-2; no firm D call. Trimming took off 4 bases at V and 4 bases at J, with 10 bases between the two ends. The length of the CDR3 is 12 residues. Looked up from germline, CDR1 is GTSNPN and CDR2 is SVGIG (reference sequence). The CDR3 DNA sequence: TGTGCCTGGACTGGTGGAATCTATGGCTACACCTTC. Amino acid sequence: CAWTGGIYGYTF. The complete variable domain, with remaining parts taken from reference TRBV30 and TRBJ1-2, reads SQTIHQWPATLVQPVGSPLSLECTVEGTSNPNLYWYRQAAGRGLQLLFYSVGIGQISSEVPQNLSASRPQDRQFILSSKKLLLSDSGFYLCAWTGGIYGYTFGSGTRLTVV.

The CDR3 reads CASSELAGASRDTQYF. The CDR3 coding sequence is TGTGCCAGCAGTGAATTAGCGGGCGCCTCTAGAGATACGCAGTATTTT. The chain uses TRBV2 and TRBJ2-3, with TRBD2 matching 7 bases. CDR1 and CDR2 (germline): SNHLY, FYNNEI. This CDR3 has 16 residues. J gave up 5 bases and V 2 bases, and 10 bases lay outside the gene matches.

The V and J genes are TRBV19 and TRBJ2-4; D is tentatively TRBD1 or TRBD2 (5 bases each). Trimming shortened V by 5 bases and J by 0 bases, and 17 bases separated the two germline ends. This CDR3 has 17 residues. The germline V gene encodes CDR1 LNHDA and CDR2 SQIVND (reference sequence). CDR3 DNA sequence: TGTGCCAGTAGTCCCTCATCCGGGGCACTAGCCAAAAACATTCAGTACTTC. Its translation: CASSPSSGALAKNIQYF.

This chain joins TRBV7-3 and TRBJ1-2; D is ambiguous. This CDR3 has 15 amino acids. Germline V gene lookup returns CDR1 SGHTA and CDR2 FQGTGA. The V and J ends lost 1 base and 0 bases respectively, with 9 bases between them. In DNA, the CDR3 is TGTGCCAGCAGCTTAAACACAGCCTCTAACTATGGCTACACCTTC. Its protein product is CASSLNTASNYGYTF.

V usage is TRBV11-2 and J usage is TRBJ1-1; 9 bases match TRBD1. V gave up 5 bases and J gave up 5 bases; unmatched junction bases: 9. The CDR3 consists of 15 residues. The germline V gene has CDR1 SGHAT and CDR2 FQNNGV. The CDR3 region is CASSHNGQGRTEAFF. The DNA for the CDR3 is TGTGCCAGCAGCCATAACGGACAGGGGAGGACTGAAGCTTTCTTT.

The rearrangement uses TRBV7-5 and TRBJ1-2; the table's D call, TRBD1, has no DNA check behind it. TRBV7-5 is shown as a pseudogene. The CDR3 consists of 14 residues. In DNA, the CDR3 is TGTGTCAGAAGCTTAGCCACAGGGGGGGGTGGCTACACCTTC. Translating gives CVRSLATGGGGYTF.